The table lists the clone carrying this T cell receptor beta chain with many counts. Its antigen is not identified. Molecular barcoded adaptors covering alpha/delta and beta/gamma chains were used on roughly 400 ng RNA. TCRdb re-derived calls from the reads in MiXCR, one entry per CDR3 protein. The sample yields around 29,000 distinct CDR3 sequences, around 14% seen once. The CDR3 extends over 16 amino acids. Per the germline V gene, CDR1 is SGHTA and CDR2 is FQGNSA. V was pared by 5 bases and J by 6 bases, with 22 bases between. The data were obtained in a study of read filtering for tumor transcriptome and immune sequencing. Looking at the study overall: The cohort had 17 to 20 men and approximately 13 women aged about 47 to 80, mean about 66 years. Revised staging placed eight or nine patients in R-ISS I, about 17 in II, 7 in III. Study findings and constraints: IR-seq and RNA-seq agreed better without single-read clonotypes.

This receptor was taken from a donor over 35 with multiple myeloma. The J gene is TRBJ1-2, the V gene TRBV7-2; D unclear. The sample comprised a population of CD138-negative cells sorted from bone marrow. This CDR3 is CASSQRAVGSTDGYTF. The CDR3 DNA reads as TGTGCCAGCAGCCAACGGGCCGTGGGGTCTACTGATGGCTACACCTTC.